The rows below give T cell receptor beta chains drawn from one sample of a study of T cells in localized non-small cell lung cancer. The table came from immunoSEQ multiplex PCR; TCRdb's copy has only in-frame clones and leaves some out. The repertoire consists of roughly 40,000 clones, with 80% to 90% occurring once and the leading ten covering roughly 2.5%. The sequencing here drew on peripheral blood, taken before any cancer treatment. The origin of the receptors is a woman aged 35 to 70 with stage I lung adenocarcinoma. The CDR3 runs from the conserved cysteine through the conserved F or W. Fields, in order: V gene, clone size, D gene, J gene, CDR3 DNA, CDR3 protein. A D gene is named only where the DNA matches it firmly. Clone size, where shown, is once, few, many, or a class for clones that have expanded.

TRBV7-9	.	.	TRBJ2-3	TGTGCCAGCAGCGGGCGAGGGCGCGCAGATACGCAGTATTTT	CASSGRGRADTQYF
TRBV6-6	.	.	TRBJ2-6	TGTGCCAGCAGCTCCCACGTCTCTGGGGCCAACGTCCTGACTTTC	CASSSHVSGANVLTF
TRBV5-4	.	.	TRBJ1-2	TGTGCCAGCAACCTTCAGGGAAACTATGGCTACACCTTC	CASNLQGNYGYTF
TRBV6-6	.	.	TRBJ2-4	TGTGCCAGCAGTGGCGGGATAGTCGGGAACATTCAGTACTTC	CASSGGIVGNIQYF
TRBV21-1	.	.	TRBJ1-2	TGTGCCAGCAGCATTGACCGAGGACAGGCCCATTACAATGGCTACACCTTC	CASSIDRGQAHYNGYTF
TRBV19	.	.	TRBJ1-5	TGTGCCAGTAAAGGGGACGGACTAACTCAGCCCCAGCATTTT	CASKGDGLTQPQHF
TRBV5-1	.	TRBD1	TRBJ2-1	TGCGCCAGCAGACAAGACGGGACAGGGAGGAATGAGCAGTTCTTC	CASRQDGTGRNEQFF
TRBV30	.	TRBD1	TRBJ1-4	TGTGCCTGGAAGGGACAGGGAGAAAAACTGTTTTTT	CAWKGQGEKLFF
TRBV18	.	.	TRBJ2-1	TGTGCCAGCTCACCAAGGGGATTTGAGCAGTTCTTC	CASSPRGFEQFF
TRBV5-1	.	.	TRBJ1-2	TGCGCCAGCAGCTTGAGGGCAGCCAACTATGGCTACACCTTC	CASSLRAANYGYTF
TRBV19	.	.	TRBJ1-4	TGTGCCAGTAATGACCGGGGAGGGAATGAAAAACTGTTTTTT	CASNDRGGNEKLFF
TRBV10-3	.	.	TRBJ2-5	TGTGCCATCAGTGAGTCGTATTCCGGAGAAGAGACCCAGTACTTC	CAISESYSGEETQYF
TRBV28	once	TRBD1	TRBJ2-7	TGTGCCAGCACCCTGGGGGGGACAGGGTCTTACGAGCAGTACTTC	CASTLGGTGSYEQYF
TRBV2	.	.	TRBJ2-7	TGTGCCAGCAGCCTAGCTAACTACGAGCAGTACTTC	CASSLANYEQYF
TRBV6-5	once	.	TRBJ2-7	TGTGCCAGCAGTTACTGGCGAACCGCCTACGAGCAGTACTTC	CASSYWRTAYEQYF